This entry features one T cell receptor (beta chain) sequence. The data are from a study of early stage breast cancer tumors. Study information: Twelve of the 16 invasive tumors were ER+, PR+ and HER2-.

The CDR3 is made up of 15 amino acids. Germline CDR1 SGHDT, CDR2 YYEEEE. V shed 3 bases and J 5 bases; nucleotides not matched to a gene: 9. Each sample had two DNA replicates, approximately 0.5 ug blood or about 1.5 ug tissue. Measured with immunoSEQ multiplex PCR; TCRdb has only the in-frame clones, and not every one. This table has 12,000 to 15,000 clones, about 88% appearing once. Enough DNA from normal breast tissue often took about 100-320 mg. The origin of this receptor is a person in their twenties or thirties with breast cancer. The specimen was normal breast tissue next to the tumor. The J gene is TRBJ2-7, the V gene TRBV5-6; 9 nucleotides line up with TRBD1. The CDR3 region has the DNA TGTGCCAGCAGCTCAGACAGGGGGTTAAACCACGAGCAGTACTTC. Residues: CASSSDRGLNHEQYF.